This T cell receptor (beta chain) was documented in a study of cytomegalovirus exposure and HLA in healthy donors. Using immunoSEQ multiplex PCR, the repertoire was profiled, and TCRdb retains in-frame clones only, with some absent. Altogether about 110,000 clones are present, approximately 87% being singletons, with the ten largest covering over 1.3%. Comments on this clone: Its cognate antigen is unknown.

Whole-study findings and limits: It was confirmed in vitro that three of the CMV-associated chains were specific for CMV antigens.

The length of the CDR3 is 15 residues. Trimming at V came to 4 bases and at J to 6 bases, leaving 6 bases not matched to a gene. Germline V gene sequence: CDR1 SGHTA, CDR2 FQGNSA. What was sequenced was PBMCs. This receptor was obtained from a woman younger than 45 in good health and CMV-seropositive. V usage is TRBV7-2 and J usage is TRBJ2-1, with 10 bases fitting TRBD2. The CDR3: CASSSSGRNPNEQFF. In DNA, the CDR3 is TGTGCCAGCAGCTCTAGCGGGAGAAATCCCAATGAGCAGTTCTTC.